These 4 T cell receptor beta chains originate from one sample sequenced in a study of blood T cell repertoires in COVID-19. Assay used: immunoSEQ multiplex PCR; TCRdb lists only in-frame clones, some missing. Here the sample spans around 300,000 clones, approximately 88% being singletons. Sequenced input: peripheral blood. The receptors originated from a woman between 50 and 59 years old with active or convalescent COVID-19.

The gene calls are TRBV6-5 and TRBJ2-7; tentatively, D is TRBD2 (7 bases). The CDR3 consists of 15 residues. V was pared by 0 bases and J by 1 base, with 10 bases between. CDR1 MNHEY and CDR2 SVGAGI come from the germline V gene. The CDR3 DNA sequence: TGTGCCAGCAGTTACTCGGGGGGGGCGTCCTACGAGCAGTACTTC. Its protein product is CASSYSGGASYEQYF.

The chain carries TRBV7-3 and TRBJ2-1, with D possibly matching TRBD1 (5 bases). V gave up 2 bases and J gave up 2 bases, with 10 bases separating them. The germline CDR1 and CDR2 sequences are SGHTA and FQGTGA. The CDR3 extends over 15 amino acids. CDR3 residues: CASSLWAGTYNEQFF. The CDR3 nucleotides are TGTGCCAGCAGCTTATGGGCAGGGACCTACAATGAGCAGTTCTTC. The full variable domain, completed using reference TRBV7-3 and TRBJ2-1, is GAGVSQTPSNKVTEKGKYVELRCDPISGHTALYWYRQSLGQGPEFLIYFQGTGAADDSGLPNDRFFAVRPEGSVSTLKIQRTERGDSAVYLCASSLWAGTYNEQFFGPGTRLTVL.

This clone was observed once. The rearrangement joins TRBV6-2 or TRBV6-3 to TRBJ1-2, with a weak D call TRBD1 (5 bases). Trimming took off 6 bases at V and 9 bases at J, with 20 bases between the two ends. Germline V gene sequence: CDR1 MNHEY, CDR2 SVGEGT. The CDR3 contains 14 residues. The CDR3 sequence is CASSPSGGFTRYTF. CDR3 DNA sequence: TGTGCCAGCAGCCCCTCGGGGGGGTTCACCCGCTACACCTTC.

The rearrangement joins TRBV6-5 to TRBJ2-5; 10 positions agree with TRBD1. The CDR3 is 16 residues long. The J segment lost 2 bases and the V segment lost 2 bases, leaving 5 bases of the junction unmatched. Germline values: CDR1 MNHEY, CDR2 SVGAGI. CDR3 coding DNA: TGTGCCAGCAGTTACCGCGGACAGGGGGGACAAGAGACCCAGTACTTC. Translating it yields CASSYRGQGGQETQYF.